The sequence of this TCR beta chain was determined in a study of blood T cell repertoires in COVID-19 (dated by TCRdb to between 2020 and 2021). The study in broad terms: Samples from collaborators originated in the United States, Italy and Spain and spanned both the acute and convalescent phases of COVID-19. The material from the prospective study consisted of cDNA or gDNA derived from T cells, B-cell-depleted T cells, or PBMCs. Deeply sampled blood TCRbeta repertoires from subjects exposed to, actively infected with, or recovered from COVID-19 were included in the dataset. The repertoires were released in a freely available public database intended as a resource for research on the immune response to SARS-CoV-2. Samples came from the ongoing ImmuneRACE study (first 160 participants) plus 1,254 subjects from 6 global collaborators. A de-identified subject ID, COVID-19 status, age in years and sex were almost always included in the sample metadata. Where available, HLA class I and class II types were taken from metadata supplied by the sample provider and were not determined by assay-based typing.

The immunoSEQ Assay, a bias-controlled multiplex PCR, was used to amplify TCRbeta CDR3 regions from genomic DNA. The source study handled its data this way. The number of nucleated cells in each sample was estimated from the amplification of reference gene primers within the assay. Sequence reads were collapsed and filtered to measure the absolute abundance of every unique TCRbeta CDR3 rearrangement. Productive Simpson clonality was computed per sample as the square root of Simpson's diversity index over productive rearrangements. Sourced from immuneACCESS, this table was stored by TCRdb with only in-frame sequences that have V and J called. A share of the clones is absent; for the studies checked, an unresolved V gene accounts for under half, and the remainder has no known explanation. D and trimming were read from the DNA, whereas the V and J calls and clone size are those reported in that table. For this sample there are around 360,000 clones; more than 85% appear just once. The ten largest make up approximately 3.1% of the sample.

What the research found in general, with its limitations: The quantity of clinical and demographic metadata differed by source and by participant and was supplied without curation.

The CDR3 contains 14 residues, cysteine and phenylalanine counted. This entry keeps only the CDR3 DNA: 42 bases, framed from base 1. Trimmed from V: 7 bases; trimmed from J: 4 bases; junction bases lacking a gene match: 6. The germline V gene sets CDR1 to MGHDK and CDR2 to SYGVNS. About this clone: The antigen it binds to is not known. Per-base qualities were not stored, and no clone one base away is much larger.

Enrolling through a virtual design, the prospective study's participants ranged in age from roughly 18 to 90 years and lived across about two dozen United States geographic areas. Cohort assignment in the prospective study relied on participant-reported clinical history from a screening survey and a study questionnaire. Recovered participants in ImmuneRACE Cohort 3 were defined as having two consecutive negative NP/OP PCR tests, clearance from a healthcare professional, or resolution of symptoms. Each participant in the prospective study had whole blood, serum and a nasopharyngeal or oropharyngeal swab collected by mobile phlebotomists. Participants in the prospective study had the option to provide additional blood draws and questionnaires over an approximately 2-month period. Blood samples from the prospective study were shipped frozen or at room temperature prior to DNA extraction.

Recombination connected TRBV25-1 to TRBJ1-1; 10 of the junction bases match TRBD1. Sequences were obtained from PBMCs or T cells enriched from blood (not recorded which). The TCR originated in a young woman who had recovered from COVID-19. The CDR3 has the sequence CASTGTGVGTEAFF. The bases read TGTGCCAGCACCGGGACAGGGGTCGGCACTGAAGCTTTCTTT.